Shown below are 25 T cell receptor beta chains from a single sample sequenced in a study of blood T cell repertoires in COVID-19. Sequenced by immunoSEQ multiplex PCR; TCRdb stores in-frame clones only, minus some. The sample yields under 85,000 clones, around four fifths seen once. The sample was peripheral blood. These receptors were collected from a human donor in a cohort sampled during active COVID-19.

The V gene is TRBV6-5, the J gene TRBJ1-1, with D perhaps matching TRBD1 (5 bases). This CDR3 has 14 residues. V dropped 5 bases and J dropped 3 bases, with 13 bases sitting between them. Germline V gene data show CDR1 as MNHEY and CDR2 as SVGAGI. The chain's CDR3 is CASSLWGGHTEAFF. In nucleotides, the CDR3 is TGTGCCAGCAGTCTATGGGGGGGACACACTGAAGCTTTCTTT.

The chain employs TRBV10-3 and TRBJ1-2; tentatively, D is TRBD1 (5 bases). The CDR3 length is 13 residues. Germline CDR1 and CDR2: ENHRY and SYGVKD. The V end lost 9 bases, the J end lost 4 bases, and 15 bases lay between the germline ends. CDR3 protein: CAIRKDGGYGYTF. CDR3 DNA sequence: TGTGCCATTCGAAAGGACGGGGGCTATGGCTACACCTTC.

This chain connects TRBV15 to TRBJ2-7; D may be TRBD1 (7 bases). V was cut by 0 bases and J by 8 bases, with 20 bases left in between. In germline, CDR1 is LNHNV, CDR2 YYDKDF (reference sequence). The CDR3 runs 16 residues. This CDR3 reads CATSRDGGAGGLQQYF. Here the CDR3 DNA reads TGTGCCACCAGCAGAGATGGGGGAGCAGGGGGGCTACAGCAGTACTTC. Filled out from reference TRBV15 and TRBJ2-7, the complete variable domain reads DAMVIQNPRYQVTQFGKPVTLSCSQTLNHNVMYWYQQKSSQAPKLLFHYYDKDFNNEADTPDNFQSRRPNTSFCFLDIRSPGLGDTAMYLCATSRDGGAGGLQQYFGPGTRLTVT.

As regards this clone: Since a much larger clone is just one base distant, this may be a read error. The same CDR3 arises from other DNA sequences in this sample as well. The chain joins TRBV5-6 to TRBJ1-6; the D gene is possibly TRBD1 (6 bases). CDR3 length: 16 amino acids. The V gene lost 4 bases and the J gene lost 0 bases, with 11 bases spanning the gap. Per germline, CDR1 SGHDT and CDR2 YYEEEE. The DNA of the CDR3 is TGTGCCAGCAGCCCGGCGGACAGCTCCTATAATTCACCCCTCCACTTT. This codes for CASSPADSSYNSPLHF.

A few counts support this clone. This CDR3 is also generated by other DNA sequences in the sample. This sequence joins TRBV5-1 and TRBJ1-1; TRBD1 matches 7 bases. Germline lookup yields CDR1 SGHRS and CDR2 YFSETQ. J gave up 0 bases and V 0 bases, and 5 bases lay outside the gene matches. The CDR3 sequence is 16 residues long. CDR3 sequence (DNA): TGCGCCAGCAGCTTGGGATTGGGACAGATGAACACTGAAGCTTTCTTT. Residues: CASSLGLGQMNTEAFF.

The chain recombines TRBV6-5 with TRBJ1-1; D is uncertain. CDR1 and CDR2 (germline): MNHEY, SVGAGI. The ends were cut back, 6 bases at V and 3 bases at J, with 5 bases in the middle. The CDR3 loop spans 11 amino acids. The chain's CDR3 is CASRRDTEAFF. Here the CDR3 DNA reads TGTGCCAGCAGGCGGGACACTGAAGCTTTCTTT.

The genes are TRBV29-1 and TRBJ1-2, with TRBD1 matching 10 bases. V trimming: 7 bases; J trimming: 5 bases; junction bases outside the gene matches: 4. Germline CDR1 and CDR2: SQVTM and ANQGSEA. This CDR3 is 12 amino acids long. The CDR3 DNA is TGCAGCGCCTCGGGACAGGGGTATGGCTACACCTTC. This gives the protein CSASGQGYGYTF. The whole variable domain, filled in from reference TRBV29-1 and TRBJ1-2, reads SAVISQKPSRDICQRGTSLTIQCQVDSQVTMMFWYRQQPGQSLTLIATANQGSEATYESGFVIDKFPISRPNLTFSTLTVSNMSPEDSSIYLCSASGQGYGYTFGSGTRLTVV.

This rearrangement joins TRBV23-1 to TRBJ1-3; D may be TRBD1 (5 bases). TRBV23-1 counts as an open reading frame of uncertain function. The ends were cut back, 6 bases at V and 3 bases at J, with 33 bases in the middle. The CDR3 has 21 residues. The CDR3, as DNA: TGCGCCAGCAGGACATTGTTGCTGGCAGGGCCCCTGCCCAAATTTGGAAACACCATATATTTT. Translation gives CASRTLLLAGPLPKFGNTIYF.

This clone showed up just a few times. J is TRBJ1-1 and V is TRBV29-1; the match to TRBD1 covers 9 bases. CDR1 and CDR2 (germline): SQVTM, ANQGSEA. This CDR3 contains 11 residues. As DNA, the CDR3 is TGCAGGACAGGGGGGAACACTGAAGCTTTCTTT. Translation: CRTGGNTEAFF. Supplemented by reference TRBV29-1 and TRBJ1-1, the full variable domain reads SAVISQKPSRDICQRGTSLTIQCQVDSQVTMMFWYRQQPGQSLTLIATANQGSEATYESGFVIDKFPISRPNLTFSTLTVSNMSPEDSSIYLCRTGGNTEAFFGQGTRLTVV.

This rearrangement joins TRBV30 to TRBJ2-5; 7 bases line up with TRBD2. J gave up 1 base and V 0 bases, and 5 bases lay outside the gene matches. The CDR3 runs 15 residues. The germline V gene has CDR1 GTSNPN and CDR2 SVGIG (reference sequence). The CDR3 coding sequence is TGTGCCTGGAGTGTAATCGGGGGGTCCCAAGAGACCCAGTACTTC. Amino acids: CAWSVIGGSQETQYF.

The chain carries TRBV20-1 and TRBJ2-7; 9 positions agree with TRBD1. CDR3 length equals 11 residues. The V segment lost 7 bases and the J segment 5 bases; nucleotides outside the gene matches: 3. CDR1 and CDR2 from the germline V gene are DFQATT and SNEGSKA (reference sequence). The chain's CDR3 is CSVGQGNEQYF. The DNA of the CDR3 is TGCAGTGTTGGACAGGGGAACGAGCAGTACTTC.

The V and J genes are TRBV5-4 and TRBJ1-3, with D possibly being TRBD1 (6 bases). The CDR3 is made up of 15 amino acids. Trimming shortened V by 0 bases and J by 4 bases, and 11 bases separated the two germline ends. Germline CDR1 and CDR2: SGHNT and YYREEE (reference sequence). The DNA of the CDR3 is TGTGCCAGCAGCTTGGACGGGACACGAGGAAACACCATATATTTT. Protein product: CASSLDGTRGNTIYF.

This clone was observed a handful of times. J is TRBJ2-7 and V is TRBV7-6; the D gene is possibly TRBD2 (6 bases). Trimming removed 4 bases at V and 2 bases at J, with 12 bases between. CDR1 is SGHVS and CDR2 is FNYEAQ in the germline V gene. CDR3 length: 14 amino acids. The CDR3 protein is CASSSSGGAYEQYF. CDR3 DNA sequence: TGTGCCAGCAGCTCCTCCGGGGGAGCCTACGAGCAGTACTTC.

This rearrangement joins TRBV5-1 to TRBJ2-5; no reliable D call. Germline V CDR1 and CDR2: SGHRS, YFSETQ. CDR3 length equals 12 residues. The V end was cut by 0 bases, the J end by 5 bases, with 5 bases between. This chain's CDR3 is CASSLDFETQYF. The CDR3 DNA is TGCGCCAGCAGCTTGGACTTCGAGACCCAGTACTTC.

The chain uses TRBV5-1 and TRBJ2-1; TRBD2 agrees at 13 bases. The germline V gene encodes CDR1 SGHRS and CDR2 YFSETQ. V lost 5 bases, J lost 4 bases, and 6 bases stayed unmatched. CDR3 length equals 16 residues. CDR3 loop: CASSLTSGGVYNEQFF. The CDR3 DNA is TGCGCCAGCAGTCTCACTAGCGGGGGGGTTTACAATGAGCAGTTCTTC.

This chain joins TRBV2 and TRBJ1-6; D unclear. The V and J ends lost 0 bases and 6 bases respectively, with 9 bases between them. Germline CDR1 is SNHLY and CDR2 is FYNNEI. This CDR3 has 15 amino acids. CDR3 protein: CASSEAYAGNSPLHF. Written as DNA, the CDR3 is TGTGCCAGCAGTGAAGCTTATGCGGGTAATTCACCCCTCCACTTT. Based on the CDR3 plus reference TRBV2 and TRBJ1-6, the full variable domain is EPEVTQTPSHQVTQMGQEVILRCVPISNHLYFYWYRQILGQKVEFLVSFYNNEISEKSEIFDDQFSVERPDGSNFTLKIRSTKLEDSAMYFCASSEAYAGNSPLHFGNGTRLTVT.

V is TRBV23-1 and J is TRBJ2-1; 11 bases map to TRBD2. TRBV23-1 is an ORF for which the function is uncertain. The J segment lost 0 bases and the V segment lost 8 bases, leaving 12 bases of the junction unmatched. CDR3 length equals 18 residues. The CDR3 is CASCPPGLAECSYNEQFF. For the CDR3, the DNA is TGCGCCAGCTGCCCTCCGGGACTAGCGGAGTGCTCCTACAATGAGCAGTTCTTC.

V and J are TRBV19 and TRBJ1-2; possible D gene TRBD1, 5 bases. The V gene lost 5 bases and the J gene lost 4 bases, with 17 bases spanning the gap. Germline V CDR1 and CDR2: LNHDA, SQIVND (reference sequence). The CDR3 is 15 residues long. CDR3 sequence (DNA): TGTGCCAGTAGTCCATCCCCGGGACTGATCTATGGCTACACCTTC. Translated: CASSPSPGLIYGYTF.

This chain joins TRBV28 and TRBJ2-7; TRBD1 aligns across 8 bases. V lost 2 bases to trimming and J lost 6 bases; unmatched junction nucleotides: 6. This CDR3 contains 14 residues. From germline, CDR1 is MDHEN and CDR2 SYDVKM. CDR3 DNA: TGTGCCAGCAGTTTACCCAGGGGGCTTACCGAGCAGTACTTC. Its protein product is CASSLPRGLTEQYF. The full variable domain, with the rest looked up from reference TRBV28 and TRBJ2-7, is DVKVTQSSRYLVKRTGEKVFLECVQDMDHENMFWYRQDPGLGLRLIYFSYDVKMKEKGDIPEGYSVSREKKERFSLILESASTNQTSMYLCASSLPRGLTEQYFGPGTRLTVT.

J is TRBJ2-6 and V is TRBV2; TRBD1 agrees at 7 bases. There are 15 residues in the CDR3. Germline V gene data show CDR1 as SNHLY and CDR2 as FYNNEI. V trimming: 4 bases; J trimming: 2 bases; junction bases outside the gene matches: 2. CDR3 in DNA: TGTGCCAGCAGTGGGACAGGAGCTGGGGCCAACGTCCTGACTTTC. Protein sequence: CASSGTGAGANVLTF.

This chain uses TRBV18 with TRBJ1-4, with TRBD1 identical over 12 bases. This CDR3 comprises 17 residues. CDR1 KGHSH and CDR2 LQKENI come from the germline V gene. V was clipped by 5 bases and J by 2 bases; unmatched bases: 6. The CDR3 sequence is CASSNRDRGRTNEKLFF. CDR3 DNA sequence: TGTGCCAGCTCAAACCGGGACAGGGGGCGGACTAATGAAAAACTGTTTTTT.

The chain couples TRBV6-2 or TRBV6-3 to TRBJ2-5, with D unresolved. From germline, CDR1 is MNHEY and CDR2 SVGEGT. V was cut by 2 bases and J by 4 bases, with 5 bases left in between. The CDR3 sequence is 12 residues long. CDR3 nucleotides: TGTGCCAGCAGTTACGAGGTAGAGACCCAGTACTTC. Its protein is CASSYEVETQYF.

The V call is TRBV7-2, the J call TRBJ2-7; TRBD1 might be the D (6 bases). The germline gives CDR1 SGHTA, CDR2 FQGNSA. The CDR3 loop spans 13 amino acids. V was shortened by 6 bases and J by 4 bases, with 13 bases between the two germline ends. CDR3 protein: CASSVNRDYEQYF. In DNA, the CDR3 is TGTGCCAGCAGTGTCAACAGGGATTACGAGCAGTACTTC. The full variable domain, in which reference TRBV7-2 and TRBJ2-7 provide the parts outside the CDR3, is GAGVSQSPSNKVTEKGKDVELRCDPISGHTALYWYRQSLGQGLEFLIYFQGNSAPDKSGLPSDRFSAERTGGSVSTLTIQRTQQEDSAVYLCASSVNRDYEQYFGPGTRLTVT.

The gene calls are TRBV6-2 or TRBV6-3 and TRBJ2-2; the D is unclear. The CDR3 is 13 amino acids. From germline, CDR1 is MNHEY and CDR2 SVGEGT. V gave up 4 bases and J gave up 5 bases, with 8 bases separating them. In DNA, the CDR3 is TGTGCCAGCAGTTGGCGGCTGACCGGGGAGCTGTTTTTT. Amino acid sequence: CASSWRLTGELFF.

The chain uses TRBV5-4 and TRBJ2-5, with 7 positions matching TRBD2. This CDR3 is built from 16 residues. V lost 6 bases and J lost 4; bases outside the gene matches: 15. Germline loops: CDR1 SGHNT, CDR2 YYREEE (reference sequence). CDR3 amino acids: CASTRDLTSPGETQYF. CDR3 coding DNA: TGTGCCAGCACCAGAGACCTGACTAGCCCCGGAGAGACCCAGTACTTC. Filled out from reference TRBV5-4 and TRBJ2-5, the complete variable domain reads ETGVTQSPTHLIKTRGQQVTLRCSSQSGHNTVSWYQQALGQGPQFIFQYYREEENGRGNFPPRFSGLQFPNYSSELNVNALELDDSALYLCASTRDLTSPGETQYFGPGTRLLVL.